These 29 T cell receptor beta chains originate from one sample sequenced in a study of cytotoxic CD8 clonotypes in ibrutinib-treated CLL. Sequencing was performed with immunoSEQ multiplex PCR; in TCRdb, only in-frame clones are kept and a portion is missing. The sample lists approximately 190,000 clones; around 75% were seen once. The sample was PBMCs, taken after 12 months of ibrutinib treatment. The source is a human donor with chronic lymphocytic leukemia.

This chain links TRBV9 with TRBJ2-2; 10 positions match TRBD2. With V trimmed by 4 bases and J by 6 bases, 12 bases remained unmatched. This CDR3 has 17 residues. Germline lookup yields CDR1 SGDLS and CDR2 YYNGEE. Here the CDR3 DNA reads TGTGCCAGCAGCCTAAGGAGCGGGGGGGTAGGCTCCGGGGAGCTGTTTTTT. It specifies CASSLRSGGVGSGELFF.

This clone was observed a handful of times. The CDR3 coding sequence is TGTGCCAGCAGGCGGGCGGGCCGCACGAACACCGGGGAGCTGTTTTTT. This sequence encodes CASRRAGRTNTGELFF. The chain employs TRBV11-2 and TRBJ2-2; D possibly corresponds to TRBD2 (5 bases). The CDR3 runs to 16 residues. In germline, CDR1 is SGHAT, CDR2 FQNNGV. V gave up 6 bases and J gave up 0 bases, with 14 bases separating them.

Here the CDR3 reads CASRATGSFRGYNYGYTF. The CDR3 DNA follows: TGTGCCAGCAGGGCTACAGGGAGCTTTCGGGGTTATAACTATGGCTACACCTTC. This rearrangement joins TRBV2 to TRBJ1-2; D may be TRBD1 (6 bases). Looked up from germline, CDR1 is SNHLY and CDR2 is FYNNEI. CDR3 length: 18 residues. V lost 6 bases to trimming and J lost 1 base, with 24 bases between them. The full variable domain, with the rest looked up from reference TRBV2 and TRBJ1-2, is EPEVTQTPSHQVTQMGQEVILRCVPISNHLYFYWYRQILGQKVEFLVSFYNNEISEKSEIFDDQFSVERPDGSNFTLKIRSTKLEDSAMYFCASRATGSFRGYNYGYTFGSGTRLTVV.

This clone appeared a few times. The chain is built from TRBV6-1 and TRBJ1-2; no definite D call. The CDR3 is made up of 14 amino acids. Trimming left V 0 bases short and J 5 bases short, with 10 bases between. Germline CDR1 reads MNHNS; CDR2 reads SASEGT. DNA of the CDR3: TGTGCCAGCAGTGAAGCGCCAACCCGGTATGGCTACACCTTC. This gives the protein CASSEAPTRYGYTF.

The chain employs TRBV30 and TRBJ2-3; D is unclear. The CDR3 is 11 residues long. V lost 0 bases to trimming and J lost 5 bases, with 3 bases between them. Per germline, CDR1 GTSNPN and CDR2 SVGIG (reference sequence). The CDR3, as DNA: TGTGCCTGGAGTGTAAGAGATACGCAGTATTTT. Its protein is CAWSVRDTQYF. Together with reference TRBV30 and TRBJ2-3, the CDR3 gives the full variable domain: SQTIHQWPATLVQPVGSPLSLECTVEGTSNPNLYWYRQAAGRGLQLLFYSVGIGQISSEVPQNLSASRPQDRQFILSSKKLLLSDSGFYLCAWSVRDTQYFGPGTRLTVL.

The gene calls are TRBV5-1 and TRBJ1-2, with D hard to call. Deletions cut 2 bases from V and 3 bases from J, with 11 bases between. In germline, CDR1 is SGHRS, CDR2 YFSETQ. There are 14 residues in the CDR3. CDR3 nucleotide sequence: TGCGCCAGCAGCTTCCAGGACGGGGACTATGGCTACACCTTC. It is translated as CASSFQDGDYGYTF.

This sequence joins TRBV6-6 and TRBJ1-5; the D gene is possibly TRBD1 (5 bases). Germline lookup yields CDR1 MNHNY and CDR2 SVGAGI (reference sequence). The CDR3 sequence is 13 residues long. The V end lost 11 bases, the J end lost 4 bases, and 15 bases lay between the germline ends. The CDR3 reads CAAGEVKNQPQHF. The CDR3 nucleotides are TGTGCCGCGGGGGAGGTTAAAAATCAGCCCCAGCATTTT.

Regarding this clone: Since a much larger clone is just one base distant, this may be a read error. At the DNA level, this CDR3 is encoded by other sequences in the same sample as well. The genes are TRBV5-1 and TRBJ2-5; 7 nucleotides match TRBD2. V dropped 4 bases and J dropped 0; count of bases not matched to a gene: 3. Germline CDR1 and CDR2: SGHRS and YFSETQ. The CDR3 runs 14 residues. The CDR3 region is CASSPGTNQETQYF. CDR3 DNA sequence: TGCGCCAGCAGCCCCGGGACTAACCAAGAGACCCAGTACTTC.

This clone has more than one count but fewer than ten. V usage is TRBV11-3 and J usage is TRBJ2-1, with 7 bases fitting TRBD1. Germline CDR1 and CDR2: SGHNT and YENEEA. This CDR3 spans 14 amino acids. The ends lost 5 bases at V and 5 bases at J; junction bases unmatched: 6. CDR3 nucleotide sequence: TGTGCCAGCAGCCGAGGACAGGCGAACAATGAGCAGTTCTTC. This gives the protein CASSRGQANNEQFF.

The DNA for the CDR3 is TGTGCCAGCAGTTACTCACGATTCAGCAATCAGCCCCAGCATTTT. Protein: CASSYSRFSNQPQHF. The chain recombines TRBV6-5 with TRBJ1-5, with unresolved D. The CDR3 contains 15 residues. Trimming cost V 0 bases and J 1 base, with 7 bases left between them. Germline V gene data show CDR1 as MNHEY and CDR2 as SVGAGI.

The chain couples TRBV4-3 to TRBJ1-2, with D possibly TRBD1 on 6 matching bases. Germline V gene lookup returns CDR1 LGHNA and CDR2 YSLEER. Trimming took 3 bases from V and 5 from J, leaving 7 bases between them. The CDR3 is made up of 12 amino acids. Here the CDR3 reads CASSQDSYGYTF. CDR3 DNA: TGCGCCAGCAGCCAGGACAGTTATGGCTACACCTTC.

The chain is built from TRBV7-9 and TRBJ1-4; a possible D gene is TRBD1 (5 bases). Germline V gene lookup returns CDR1 SEHNR and CDR2 FQNEAQ (reference sequence). This CDR3 contains 17 residues. The germline V and J ends were trimmed by 4 bases and 0 bases, with 15 bases remaining between them. Here the CDR3 reads CASSSGGEGATNEKLFF. CDR3 bases: TGTGCCAGCAGCTCCGGAGGGGAGGGTGCAACTAATGAAAAACTGTTTTTT.

The chain is built from TRBV5-1 and TRBJ1-2; 7 nucleotides align to TRBD1. J was trimmed by 4 bases and V by 6 bases; bases with no gene match: 9. The length of the CDR3 is 14 residues. In germline, CDR1 is SGHRS, CDR2 YFSETQ. The CDR3 DNA sequence: TGCGCCAGCACCCCCACTACAGGGGCCTATGGCTACACCTTC. It codes for CASTPTTGAYGYTF.

The chain carries TRBV27 and TRBJ2-7; tentative D call: TRBD1 (6 bases). The CDR3 extends over 13 amino acids. V gave up 5 bases and J gave up 3 bases, with 11 bases separating them. Germline CDR1 MNHEY, CDR2 SMNVEV (reference sequence). As DNA, the CDR3 is TGTGCCAGCAGTCCCGGACAGAGCTACGAGCAGTACTTC. It encodes CASSPGQSYEQYF.

The sample holds a few counts of this clone. This chain joins TRBV29-1 and TRBJ1-3, with a weak D call TRBD1 (5 bases). Germline loops: CDR1 SQVTM, CDR2 ANQGSEA. CDR3 length: 13 residues. Trimming cost V 8 bases and J 0 bases, with 11 bases left between them. The CDR3 nucleotides read TGCAGCTTTCAGGGTGGCTCTGGAAACACCATATATTTT. The encoded protein is CSFQGGSGNTIYF.

This clone has just one count. The CDR3 loop reads CASSEQGYEQYF. CDR3 coding DNA: TGTGCCAGCAGTGAACAGGGCTACGAGCAGTACTTC. This chain links TRBV2 with TRBJ2-7; D perhaps matches TRBD1 (5 bases). V was cut by 2 bases and J by 3 bases, with 5 bases left in between. Germline values: CDR1 SNHLY, CDR2 FYNNEI. The CDR3 covers 12 residues. The full variable domain, its missing parts supplied by reference TRBV2 and TRBJ2-7, is EPEVTQTPSHQVTQMGQEVILRCVPISNHLYFYWYRQILGQKVEFLVSFYNNEISEKSEIFDDQFSVERPDGSNFTLKIRSTKLEDSAMYFCASSEQGYEQYFGPGTRLTVT.

Of note for this clone: The sample holds other DNA sequences that translate to the same CDR3. The chain has TRBV5-1 and TRBJ1-2; D remains ambiguous. Germline loops: CDR1 SGHRS, CDR2 YFSETQ. Trimming took 0 bases from V and 4 from J, leaving 7 bases between them. The CDR3 consists of 13 residues. The chain's CDR3 is CASSLDGSYGYTF. The CDR3 coding sequence is TGCGCCAGCAGCTTGGACGGATCCTATGGCTACACCTTC.

This clone appeared a few times. V and J are TRBV6-1 and TRBJ2-1; D uncertain. The V gene's germline CDR1 is MNHNS and CDR2 SASEGT. The CDR3 totals 15 residues. V lost 3 bases, J lost 0 bases, and 9 bases lay in between. CDR3 in amino acids: CASSDRSFSYNEQFF. CDR3 coding DNA: TGTGCCAGCAGTGACAGGAGTTTCTCCTACAATGAGCAGTTCTTC.

J is TRBJ1-1 and V is TRBV7-9; D may be TRBD1 (5 bases). Between the trimmed V and J ends, which lost 6 bases and 0 bases, there was a span of 17 bases. CDR1 SEHNR and CDR2 FQNEAQ come from the germline V gene (reference sequence). The CDR3 length is 16 residues. The CDR3 region has the DNA TGTGCCAGCAGAACCCATGGTGGACAAATGAACACTGAAGCTTTCTTT. It is translated as CASRTHGGQMNTEAFF. The full variable domain, completed using reference TRBV7-9 and TRBJ1-1, is DTGVSQNPRHKITKRGQNVTFRCDPISEHNRLYWYRQTLGQGPEFLTYFQNEAQLEKSRLLSDRFSAERPKGSFSTLEIQRTEQGDSAMYLCASRTHGGQMNTEAFFGQGTRLTVV.

The chain is built from TRBV7-2 and TRBJ2-3; TRBD2 matches at 7 bases. This CDR3 contains 15 residues. In germline, CDR1 is SGHTA, CDR2 FQGNSA. After removal of 5 bases from V and 2 bases from J, the junction contained 7 bases not matched to a gene. As DNA, the CDR3 is TGTGCCAGCAGCAAGCGGGACGGATACACAGATACGCAGTATTTT. This gives the protein CASSKRDGYTDTQYF. Full variable domain (remainder filled in from reference TRBV7-2 and TRBJ2-3): GAGVSQSPSNKVTEKGKDVELRCDPISGHTALYWYRQSLGQGLEFLIYFQGNSAPDKSGLPSDRFSAERTGGSVSTLTIQRTQQEDSAVYLCASSKRDGYTDTQYFGPGTRLTVL.

This clone was seen a few times. The chain carries TRBV27 and TRBJ1-1, with D perhaps TRBD1 (5 bases). Per the germline V gene, CDR1 is MNHEY and CDR2 is SMNVEV (reference sequence). The V end was cut by 5 bases, the J end by 7 bases, with 11 bases between. The CDR3 is made up of 12 amino acids. The CDR3 spells CASSLWGGEAFF. The CDR3 bases are TGTGCCAGCAGTCTCTGGGGCGGTGAAGCTTTCTTT.

The rearrangement uses TRBV19 and TRBJ2-4; 9 bases map to TRBD1. V lost 7 bases and J lost 4; bases outside the gene matches: 11. The V gene's germline CDR1 is LNHDA and CDR2 SQIVND (reference sequence). The CDR3 totals 16 residues. The CDR3 reads CASTDLVTGGKNIQYF. The CDR3 coding sequence is TGTGCCAGTACTGACTTGGTGACAGGGGGTAAAAACATTCAGTACTTC. Filled out from reference TRBV19 and TRBJ2-4, the complete variable domain reads DGGITQSPKYLFRKEGQNVTLSCEQNLNHDAMYWYRQDPGQGLRLIYYSQIVNDFQKGDIAEGYSVSREKKESFPLTVTSAQKNPTAFYLCASTDLVTGGKNIQYFGAGTRLSVL.

The V gene is TRBV5-6, the J gene TRBJ1-5; D remains unclear. Germline V gives CDR1 SGHDT, CDR2 YYEEEE. This CDR3 is built from 13 residues. V lost 3 bases and J lost 5, with 9 bases in between. The CDR3 DNA reads TGTGCCAGCAGCTCCGGGAACTATCAGCCCCAGCATTTT. It is translated as CASSSGNYQPQHF.

V is TRBV7-9 and J is TRBJ1-2; D ambiguous. Germline V gene sequence: CDR1 SEHNR, CDR2 FQNEAQ (reference sequence). Trimming removed 4 bases at V and 1 base at J, with 16 bases between. CDR3 length: 16 amino acids. CDR3 nucleotide sequence: TGTGCCAGCAGCTCCTCGTCAATTCTCCTTAACTATGGCTACACCTTC. Protein product: CASSSSSILLNYGYTF.

This chain joins TRBV29-1 and TRBJ1-1; D unclear. The CDR3 runs 12 residues. CDR1 is SQVTM, CDR2 ANQGSEA, per germline. Deletions cut 0 bases from V and 8 bases from J, with 10 bases between. CDR3 loop: CSVEDLGSEAFF. CDR3 in DNA: TGCAGCGTTGAAGATCTTGGCTCGGAAGCTTTCTTT.

This sequence joins TRBV18 and TRBJ2-7, with TRBD1 matching over 7 bases. V lost 5 bases and J lost 1; bases outside the gene matches: 8. Germline V gene sequence: CDR1 KGHSH, CDR2 LQKENI. The CDR3 length is 15 residues. CDR3 nucleotide sequence: TGTGCCAGCTCAACGCAAACAGGGGCGTCCTACGAGCAGTACTTC. This codes for CASSTQTGASYEQYF.

In this sample, this clone turned up a few times. V gene TRBV4-1 combines with J gene TRBJ2-2; a possible D gene is TRBD2 (5 bases). This CDR3 region has 15 residues. V was cut by 2 bases and J by 0 bases, with 7 bases left in between. Germline assignment: CDR1 MGHRA and CDR2 YSYEKL. CDR3 bases: TGCGCCAGCAGCCAAATACTAGCGAACACCGGGGAGCTGTTTTTT. Encoded protein: CASSQILANTGELFF.

This CDR3 is CASSPQGRKETQYF. The CDR3 DNA follows: TGTGCCAGCTCACCACAGGGACGTAAAGAGACCCAGTACTTC. V gene TRBV18 combines with J gene TRBJ2-5, with D perhaps TRBD1 or TRBD2 (5 bases each). The CDR3 is made up of 14 amino acids. The V end lost 1 base, the J end lost 3 bases, and 9 bases lay between the germline ends. Germline V lookup: CDR1 KGHSH, CDR2 LQKENI.

The chain has TRBV6-1 and TRBJ1-2, with D maybe TRBD1 (5 bases). The CDR3 spans 15 residues. V was shortened by 4 bases and J by 3 bases, with 15 bases between the two germline ends. Germline V gene data show CDR1 as MNHNS and CDR2 as SASEGT. CDR3 coding DNA: TGTGCCAGCAGTGGCGGAGGGACGGGGGACTATGGCTACACCTTC. Its translation is CASSGGGTGDYGYTF.